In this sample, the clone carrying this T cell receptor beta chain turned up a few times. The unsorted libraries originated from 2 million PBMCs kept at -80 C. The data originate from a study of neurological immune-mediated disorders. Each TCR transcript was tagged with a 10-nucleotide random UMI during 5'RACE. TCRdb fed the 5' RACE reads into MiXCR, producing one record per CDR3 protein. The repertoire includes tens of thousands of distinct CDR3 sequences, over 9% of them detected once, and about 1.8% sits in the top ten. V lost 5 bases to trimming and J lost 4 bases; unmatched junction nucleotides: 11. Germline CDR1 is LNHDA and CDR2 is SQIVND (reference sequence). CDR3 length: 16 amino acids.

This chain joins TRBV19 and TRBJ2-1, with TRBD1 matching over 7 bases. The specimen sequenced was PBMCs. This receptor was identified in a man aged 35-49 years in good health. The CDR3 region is CASSPRQGRQYNEQFF. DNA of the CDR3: TGTGCCAGTAGTCCGCGACAGGGTAGACAGTACAATGAGCAGTTCTTC.